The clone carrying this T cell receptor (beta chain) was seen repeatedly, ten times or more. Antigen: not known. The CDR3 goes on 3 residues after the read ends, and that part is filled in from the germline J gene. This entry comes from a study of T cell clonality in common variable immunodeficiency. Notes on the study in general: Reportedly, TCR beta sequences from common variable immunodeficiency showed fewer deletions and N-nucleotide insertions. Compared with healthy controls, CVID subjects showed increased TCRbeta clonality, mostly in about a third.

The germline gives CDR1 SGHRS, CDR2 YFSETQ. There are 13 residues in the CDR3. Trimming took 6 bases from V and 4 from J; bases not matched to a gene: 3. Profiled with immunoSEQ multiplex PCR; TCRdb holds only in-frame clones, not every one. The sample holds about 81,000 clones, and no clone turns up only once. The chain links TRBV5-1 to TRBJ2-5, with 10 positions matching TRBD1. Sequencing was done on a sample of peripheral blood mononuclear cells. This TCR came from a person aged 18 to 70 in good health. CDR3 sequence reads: CASIRTGGETQYF. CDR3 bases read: TGCGCCAGCATCCGGACAGGGGGAGAGACC.